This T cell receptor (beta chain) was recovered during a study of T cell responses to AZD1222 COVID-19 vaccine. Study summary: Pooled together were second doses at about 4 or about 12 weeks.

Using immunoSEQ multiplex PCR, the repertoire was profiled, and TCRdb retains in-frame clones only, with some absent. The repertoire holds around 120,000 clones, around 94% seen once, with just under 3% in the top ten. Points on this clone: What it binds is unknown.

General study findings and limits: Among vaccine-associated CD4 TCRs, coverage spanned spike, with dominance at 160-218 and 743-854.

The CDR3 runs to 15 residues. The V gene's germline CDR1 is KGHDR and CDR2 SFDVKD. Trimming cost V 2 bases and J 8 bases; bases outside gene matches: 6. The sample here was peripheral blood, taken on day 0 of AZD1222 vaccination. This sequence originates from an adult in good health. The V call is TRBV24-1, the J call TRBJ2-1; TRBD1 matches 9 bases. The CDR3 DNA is TGTGCCACCAGTGATTCCCGGACAGGGGACCATGAGCAGTTCTTC. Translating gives CATSDSRTGDHEQFF.